This record concerns one T cell receptor beta chain sequence. This record belongs to a study of blood T cell repertoires in COVID-19. Overall study context: T cells, B-cell-depleted T cells, or PBMCs supplied cDNA or gDNA.

V lost 6 bases to trimming and J lost 6 bases; unmatched junction nucleotides: 7. Germline V CDR1 and CDR2: MRHNA, SNTAGT. CDR3 size: 14 residues. Each participant's cohort was designated according to participant-reported clinical history. Cohort 3 recovered donors had two negative PCRs, clearance, or symptom resolution. Profiling relied on immunoSEQ multiplex PCR, and the TCRdb table lists in-frame clones only, not all of them. The table includes some 200,000 clones, about 88% detected once. This receptor was obtained from a woman between 18 and 30 years old who had recovered from COVID-19. The J gene is TRBJ2-1, the V gene TRBV6-4, with TRBD2 identical over 8 bases. The source material was PBMCs or T cells enriched from blood (not recorded which). CDR3 in DNA: TGTGCCAGCAGCGCGGGACTAGAGAGCAATGAGCAGTTCTTC. The encoded protein is CASSAGLESNEQFF.